This T cell receptor (beta chain) was obtained from a study of OX40 agonist ivuxolimab in advanced cancers. Study-wide context: Therapy given before enrollment (anti-PD-1, anti-PD-L1 or anti-CTLA-4) was allowed, and 30% to 50% had some.

Sequencing used immunoSEQ multiplex PCR; TCRdb keeps in-frame clones, though not all of them. The table includes some 96,000 clones, 70% to 90% detected once. The germline CDR1 and CDR2 sequences are SGHTA and FQGNSA. With 5 bases removed from V and 1 base from J, the gap between germline ends came to 15 bases. The CDR3 has 15 amino acids. This clonotype originated in an adult with an advanced solid tumor such as melanoma, head and neck, liver or kidney cancer. Sequencing was performed on CD4+ or CD8+ T cells sorted from blood, taken in a trial of the OX40 agonist ivuxolimab. This rearrangement joins TRBV7-2 to TRBJ2-7, with D perhaps being TRBD1 or TRBD2 (5 bases each). Here the CDR3 DNA reads TGTGCCAGCAGCCCGCTGGGGCTAGCATCCTACGAGCAGTACTTC. This gives the protein CASSPLGLASYEQYF.